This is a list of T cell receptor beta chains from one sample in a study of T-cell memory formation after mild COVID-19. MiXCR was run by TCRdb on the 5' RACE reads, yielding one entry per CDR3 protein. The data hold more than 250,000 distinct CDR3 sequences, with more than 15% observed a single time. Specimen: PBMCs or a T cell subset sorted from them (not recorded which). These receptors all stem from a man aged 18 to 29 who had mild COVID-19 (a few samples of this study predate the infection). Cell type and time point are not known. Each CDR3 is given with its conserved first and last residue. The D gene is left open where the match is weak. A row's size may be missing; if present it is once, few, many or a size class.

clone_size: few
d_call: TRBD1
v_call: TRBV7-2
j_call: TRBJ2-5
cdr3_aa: CASSWGTGQETQYF
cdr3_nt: TGTGCCAGCAGCTGGGGGACAGGCCAAGAGACCCAGTACTTC

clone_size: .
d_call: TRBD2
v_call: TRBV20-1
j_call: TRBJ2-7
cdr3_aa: CSARGLAGGRGEQYF
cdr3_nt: TGCAGTGCTAGGGGACTAGCGGGGGGAAGAGGCGAGCAGTACTTC

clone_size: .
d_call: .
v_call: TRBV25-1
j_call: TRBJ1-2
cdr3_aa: CASSEYLYGYTF
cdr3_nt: TGTGCCAGCAGTGAATATCTCTATGGCTACACCTTC

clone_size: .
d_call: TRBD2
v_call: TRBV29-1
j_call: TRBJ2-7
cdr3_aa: CSGGRGSYEQYF
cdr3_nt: TGCAGCGGGGGGAGGGGTTCCTACGAGCAGTACTTC

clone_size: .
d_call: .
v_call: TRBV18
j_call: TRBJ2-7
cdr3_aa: CASSPLAGLDEQYF
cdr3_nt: TGTGCCAGCTCACCACTTGCAGGGCTGGACGAGCAGTACTTC

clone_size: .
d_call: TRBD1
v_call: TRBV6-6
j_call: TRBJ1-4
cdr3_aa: CASSSGTDAEKLFF
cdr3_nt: TGTGCCAGCAGCTCTGGGACAGACGCTGAAAAACTGTTTTTT

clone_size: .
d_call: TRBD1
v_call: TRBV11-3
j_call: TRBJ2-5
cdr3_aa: CASSFGTAETQYF
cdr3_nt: TGTGCCAGCAGCTTCGGGACAGCAGAGACCCAGTACTTC

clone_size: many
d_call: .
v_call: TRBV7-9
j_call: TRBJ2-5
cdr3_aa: CASSARERLGETQYF
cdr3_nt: TGTGCCAGCAGCGCCCGGGAGAGGCTCGGAGAGACCCAGTACTTC

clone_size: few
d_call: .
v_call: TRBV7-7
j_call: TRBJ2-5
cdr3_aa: CASSFGGIKQETQYF
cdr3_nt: TGTGCTAGCAGCTTTGGGGGGATCAAGCAAGAGACCCAGTACTTC

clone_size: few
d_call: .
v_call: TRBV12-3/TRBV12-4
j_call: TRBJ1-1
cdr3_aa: CASSLEGVRTEAFF
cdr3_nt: TGTGCCAGCAGCCTTGAGGGGGTACGTACTGAAGCTTTCTTT

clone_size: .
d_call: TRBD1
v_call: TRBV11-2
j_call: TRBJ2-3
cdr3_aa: CASSLRDRVLDTQYF
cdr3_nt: TGTGCCAGCAGCTTACGGGACAGGGTTTTGGATACGCAGTATTTT

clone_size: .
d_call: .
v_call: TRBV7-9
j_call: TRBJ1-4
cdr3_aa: CASSPPVYEKLFF
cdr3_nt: TGTGCCAGCAGCCCCCCGGTTTATGAAAAACTGTTTTTT

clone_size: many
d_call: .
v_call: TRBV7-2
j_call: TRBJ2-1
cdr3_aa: CASSFIYSYNEQFF
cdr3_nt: TGTGCCAGCAGCTTTATTTACTCCTACAATGAGCAGTTCTTC

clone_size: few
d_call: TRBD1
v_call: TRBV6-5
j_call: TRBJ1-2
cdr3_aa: CASSWYQGAILDGYTF
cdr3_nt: TGTGCCAGCAGTTGGTACCAGGGGGCAATTTTGGATGGCTACACCTTC

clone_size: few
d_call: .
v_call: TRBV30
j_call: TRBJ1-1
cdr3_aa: CAWTLDYYTEAFF
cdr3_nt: TGTGCCTGGACGCTGGACTACTACACTGAAGCTTTCTTT

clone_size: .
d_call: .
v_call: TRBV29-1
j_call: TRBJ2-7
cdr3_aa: CSVAGIGRLTYEQYF
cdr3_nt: TGCAGCGTCGCCGGGATAGGGCGCCTAACCTACGAGCAGTACTTC

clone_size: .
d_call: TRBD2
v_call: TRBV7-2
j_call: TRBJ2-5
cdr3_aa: CASSLGGTSGGYQETQYF
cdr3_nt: TGTGCCAGCAGCTTAGGTGGGACTAGCGGGGGGTACCAAGAGACCCAGTACTTC

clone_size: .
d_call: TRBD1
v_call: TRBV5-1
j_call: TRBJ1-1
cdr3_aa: CASGQGPMNTEAFF
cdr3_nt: TGCGCCAGCGGACAGGGCCCCATGAACACTGAAGCTTTCTTT

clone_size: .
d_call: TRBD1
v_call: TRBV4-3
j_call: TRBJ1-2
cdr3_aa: CASSQGEHRGQVYGYTF
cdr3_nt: TGCGCCAGCAGCCAAGGGGAACACAGGGGGCAGGTATATGGCTACACCTTC

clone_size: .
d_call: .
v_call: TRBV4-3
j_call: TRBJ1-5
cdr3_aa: CASSQVKGGGNQPQHF
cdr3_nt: TGCGCCAGCAGCCAAGTAAAGGGAGGTGGCAATCAGCCCCAGCATTTT

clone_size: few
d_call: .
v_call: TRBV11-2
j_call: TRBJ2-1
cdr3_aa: CASSSIDRGDSNEQFF
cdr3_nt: TGTGCCAGCAGTTCAATCGATAGGGGGGACAGCAATGAGCAGTTCTTC

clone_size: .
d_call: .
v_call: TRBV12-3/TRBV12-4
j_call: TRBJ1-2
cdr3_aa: CASRSGGYGYTF
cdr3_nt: TGTGCCAGCAGAAGTGGTGGCTATGGCTACACCTTC

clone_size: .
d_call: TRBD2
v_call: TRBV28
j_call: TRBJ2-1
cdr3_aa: CASSWRLAGGNEQFF
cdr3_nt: TGTGCCAGCAGTTGGAGACTAGCGGGAGGCAATGAGCAGTTCTTC

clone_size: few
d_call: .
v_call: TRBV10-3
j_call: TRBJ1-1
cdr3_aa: CAISEGLPRSTEAFF
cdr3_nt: TGTGCCATCAGTGAGGGCCTCCCTAGGAGCACTGAAGCTTTCTTT

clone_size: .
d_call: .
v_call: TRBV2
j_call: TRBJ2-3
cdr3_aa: CAGQRIATDTQYF
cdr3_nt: TGTGCCGGACAACGAATAGCCACAGATACGCAGTATTTT

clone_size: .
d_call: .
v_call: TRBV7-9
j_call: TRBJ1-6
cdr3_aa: CASSSRGRGGNSPLHF
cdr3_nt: TGTGCCAGCAGCTCGAGGGGCAGGGGCGGAAATTCACCCCTCCACTTT

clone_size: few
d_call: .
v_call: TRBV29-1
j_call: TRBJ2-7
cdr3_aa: CSVAGRASNEQYF
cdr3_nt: TGCAGCGTCGCCGGTAGGGCGTCGAACGAGCAGTACTTC

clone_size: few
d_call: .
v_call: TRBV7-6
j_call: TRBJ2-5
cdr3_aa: CASSSQLEGAQYF
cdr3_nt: TGTGCCAGCAGCTCTCAGTTGGAGGGTGCCCAGTACTTC

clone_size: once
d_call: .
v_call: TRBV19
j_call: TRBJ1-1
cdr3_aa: CASSAGRGHRNTEAFF
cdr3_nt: TGTGCCAGTAGTGCGGGGAGGGGACATAGGAACACTGAAGCTTTCTTT

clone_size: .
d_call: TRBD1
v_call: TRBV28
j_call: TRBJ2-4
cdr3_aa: CASSPSTGKNIQYF
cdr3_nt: TGTGCCAGCAGTCCTTCGACAGGGAAAAACATTCAGTACTTC

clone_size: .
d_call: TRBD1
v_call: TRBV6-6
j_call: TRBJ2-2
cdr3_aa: CASRPGQGWIGELFF
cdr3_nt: TGTGCCAGCAGACCGGGACAGGGGTGGATCGGGGAGCTGTTTTTT

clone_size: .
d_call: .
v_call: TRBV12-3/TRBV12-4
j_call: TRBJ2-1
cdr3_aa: CASSPTPYNEQFF
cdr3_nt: TGTGCCAGCAGTCCCACCCCCTACAATGAGCAGTTCTTC

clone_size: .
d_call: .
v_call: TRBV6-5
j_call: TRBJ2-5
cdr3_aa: CASSSGTPHGKTQYF
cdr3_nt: TGTGCCAGCAGTTCCGGGACCCCTCACGGGAAGACCCAGTACTTC

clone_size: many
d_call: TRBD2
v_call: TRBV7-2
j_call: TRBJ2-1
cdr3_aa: CASSPRLTSGGNNEQFF
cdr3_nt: TGTGCCAGCAGCCCCAGGCTCACTAGCGGGGGGAACAATGAGCAGTTCTTC

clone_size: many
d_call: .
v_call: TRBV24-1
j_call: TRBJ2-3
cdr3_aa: CATSVADTQYF
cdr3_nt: TGTGCCACCAGTGTGGCAGATACGCAGTATTTT

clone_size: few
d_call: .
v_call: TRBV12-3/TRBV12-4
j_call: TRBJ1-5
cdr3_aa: CASSPTGLVNQPQHF
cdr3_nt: TGTGCCAGCAGTCCCACAGGGTTAGTGAATCAGCCCCAGCATTTT

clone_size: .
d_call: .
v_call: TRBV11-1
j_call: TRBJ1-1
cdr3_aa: CASSPNPVLGRALF
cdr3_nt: TGTGCCAGCAGCCCAAACCCGGTCCTGGGGCGAGCTTTATTT

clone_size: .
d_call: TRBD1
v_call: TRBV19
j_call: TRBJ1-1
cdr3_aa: CASSSSPGTGDTEAFF
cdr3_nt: TGTGCCAGTAGTAGCTCCCCCGGGACAGGGGACACTGAAGCTTTCTTT

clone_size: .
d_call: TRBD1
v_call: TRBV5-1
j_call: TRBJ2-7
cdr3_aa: CASSYEGQGAREQYF
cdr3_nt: TGCGCCAGCAGCTATGAAGGACAGGGGGCGAGGGAGCAGTACTTC

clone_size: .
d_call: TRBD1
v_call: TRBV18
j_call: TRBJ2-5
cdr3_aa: CASSPPGQPETQYF
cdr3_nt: TGTGCCAGCTCACCACCGGGACAGCCAGAGACCCAGTACTTC

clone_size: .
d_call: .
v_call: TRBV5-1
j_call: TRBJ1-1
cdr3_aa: CASSPQQVSAAFF
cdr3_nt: TGCGCCAGCAGCCCCCAGCAGGTATCGGCAGCTTTCTTT

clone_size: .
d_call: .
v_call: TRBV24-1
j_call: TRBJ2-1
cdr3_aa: CATSSGNEQFF
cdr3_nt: TGTGCCACCAGCAGCGGGAATGAGCAGTTCTTC

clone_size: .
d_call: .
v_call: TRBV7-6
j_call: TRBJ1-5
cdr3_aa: CASSLADRQPQHF
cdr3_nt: TGTGCCAGCAGCTTAGCGGACCGTCAGCCCCAGCATTTT

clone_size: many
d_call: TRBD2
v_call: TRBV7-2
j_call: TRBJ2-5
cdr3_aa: CASSLASGGAQETQYF
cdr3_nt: TGTGCCAGCAGCTTAGCGAGCGGGGGGGCCCAAGAGACCCAGTACTTC

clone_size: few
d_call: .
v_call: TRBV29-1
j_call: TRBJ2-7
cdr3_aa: CSVGGLYEQYF
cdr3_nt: TGCAGCGTTGGGGGACTCTACGAGCAGTACTTC

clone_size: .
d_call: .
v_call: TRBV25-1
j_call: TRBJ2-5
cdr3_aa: CASSDGAGYRETQYF
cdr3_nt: TGTGCCAGCAGTGATGGGGCAGGGTATCGAGAGACCCAGTACTTC

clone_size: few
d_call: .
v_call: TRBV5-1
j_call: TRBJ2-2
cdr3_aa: CASSLRGGPTNTGELFF
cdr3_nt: TGCGCCAGCAGCCTAAGGGGGGGTCCCACGAACACCGGGGAGCTGTTTTTT

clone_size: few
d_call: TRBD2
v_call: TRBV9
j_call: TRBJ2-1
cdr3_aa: CASIRFTGTSSPEQFF
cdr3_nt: TGTGCCAGCATCCGTTTCACCGGGACTAGCTCCCCTGAGCAGTTCTTC

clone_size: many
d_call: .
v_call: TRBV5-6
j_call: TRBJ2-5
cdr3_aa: CASSSGPFQETQYF
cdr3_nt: TGTGCCAGCAGCTCCGGACCCTTCCAAGAGACCCAGTACTTC

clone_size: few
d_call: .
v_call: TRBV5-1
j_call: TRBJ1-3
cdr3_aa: CASSWDGIPGATGNTIYF
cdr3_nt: TGCGCCAGCAGCTGGGATGGAATACCGGGGGCGACGGGAAACACCATATATTTT

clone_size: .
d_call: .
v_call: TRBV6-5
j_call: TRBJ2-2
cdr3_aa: CASSYRGGLNGELFF
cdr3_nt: TGTGCCAGCAGTTACAGGGGGGGGCTGAACGGGGAGCTGTTTTTT

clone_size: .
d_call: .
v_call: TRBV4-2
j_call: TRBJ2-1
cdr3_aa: CASSQGEPGPPYNEQFF
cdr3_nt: TGTGCCAGCAGCCAAGGTGAGCCGGGACCGCCCTACAATGAGCAGTTCTTC

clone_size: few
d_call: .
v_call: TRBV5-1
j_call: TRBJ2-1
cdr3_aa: CASSLWGASSYNEQFF
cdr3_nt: TGCGCCAGCAGCCTTTGGGGCGCAAGCTCCTACAATGAGCAGTTCTTC

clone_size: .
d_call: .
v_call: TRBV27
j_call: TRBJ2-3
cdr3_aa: CASRWSPTDTQYF
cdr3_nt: TGTGCCAGCAGGTGGTCCCCCACAGATACGCAGTATTTT